This T cell receptor beta chain came from a study of shared clonotypes between healthy human individuals. About the study: CD8 memory received one plate per donor, CD8 naive two, CD4 memory three and CD4 naive three. Findings of the study overall: Among non-shared clonotypes, generation probabilities were lower than among those shared by all four donors. A handful of donors showed sharing of approximately 5% of naive CD4 clonotypes. For sorted subsets, rarefaction showed incomplete sequencing despite large depth.

Clones were sequenced by immunoSEQ multiplex PCR, and TCRdb holds only the in-frame ones, with some missing. The repertoire holds millions of clones, with about 92% as singletons. As regards this clone: Its specificity is unknown.

The CDR3 contains 15 residues. Germline CDR1 MNHNS, CDR2 SASEGT. The V and J ends lost 10 bases and 9 bases respectively, with 25 bases between them. Cells designated naive CD8 were CD45RO-negative and were positively selected for CCR7, with terminally differentiated effector memory CD45RA+ cells excluded. The material sequenced was naive CD8+ T cells from PBMCs. The chain uses TRBV6-1 and TRBJ2-1; D possibly corresponds to TRBD1 (6 bases). The receptor was isolated from a man aged 18-30 years in good health. Some clones in this sample may be carry-over from other donors' samples. In DNA form, the CDR3 reads TGTGCCACCAACCCTCGGTCCTGGGACACCCGTGAGCAGTTCTTC. Residues: CATNPRSWDTREQFF.